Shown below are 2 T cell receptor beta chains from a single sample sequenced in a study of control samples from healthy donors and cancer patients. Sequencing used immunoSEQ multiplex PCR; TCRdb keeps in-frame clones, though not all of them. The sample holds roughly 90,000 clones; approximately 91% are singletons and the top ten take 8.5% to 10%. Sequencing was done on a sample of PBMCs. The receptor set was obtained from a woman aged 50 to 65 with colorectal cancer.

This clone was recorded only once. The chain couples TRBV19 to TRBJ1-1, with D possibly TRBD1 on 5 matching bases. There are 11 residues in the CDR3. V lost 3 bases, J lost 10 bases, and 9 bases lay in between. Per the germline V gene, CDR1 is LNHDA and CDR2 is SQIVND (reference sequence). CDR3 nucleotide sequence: TGTGCCAGTAGTATGGGGCTCCGAGCTTTCTTT. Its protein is CASSMGLRAFF.

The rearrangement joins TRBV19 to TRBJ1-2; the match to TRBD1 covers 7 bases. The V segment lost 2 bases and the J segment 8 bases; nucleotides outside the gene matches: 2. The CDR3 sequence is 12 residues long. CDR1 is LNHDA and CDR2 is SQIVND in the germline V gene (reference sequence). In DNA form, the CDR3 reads TGTGCCAGTAGTATACAAGGGGGCGGCTACACCTTC. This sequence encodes CASSIQGGGYTF.